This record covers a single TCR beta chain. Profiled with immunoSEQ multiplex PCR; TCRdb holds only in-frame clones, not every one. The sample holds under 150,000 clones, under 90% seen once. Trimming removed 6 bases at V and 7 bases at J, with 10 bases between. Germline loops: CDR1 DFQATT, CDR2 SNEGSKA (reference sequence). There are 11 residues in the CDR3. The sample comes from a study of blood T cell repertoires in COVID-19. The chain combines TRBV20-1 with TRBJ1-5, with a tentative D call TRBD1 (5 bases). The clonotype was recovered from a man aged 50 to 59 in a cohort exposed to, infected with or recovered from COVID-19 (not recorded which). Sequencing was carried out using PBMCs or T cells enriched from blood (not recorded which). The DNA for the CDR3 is TGCAGTGCCCAGGGAAAACAGCCCCAGCATTTT. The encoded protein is CSAQGKQPQHF.